This T cell receptor beta chain came from a study of blood T cells in healthy people across ages. Study results and caveats: Older age went with lower TCR beta diversity per million T cells, in a roughly linear way.

About this clonotype: Its antigen is unknown.

With 5 bases clipped from V and 9 bases from J, the junction kept 15 bases outside the gene matches. Germline lookup yields CDR1 SGHVS and CDR2 FNYEAQ. CDR3 length: 16 amino acids. A second PCR, run for roughly 7 to 12 cycles, used a sample-barcoded 5' primer plus a J-beta primer mix. MiXCR, applied by TCRdb to the 5' RACE reads, yields one record per CDR3 protein. The sample lists 730,000 or so distinct CDR3 sequences, more than 40% occurring once. The sequencing input was blood. J is TRBJ2-1 and V is TRBV7-6; 8 nucleotides line up with TRBD1. The clonotype was recovered from a woman in her sixties or seventies in good health. CDR3 amino acids: CASSRSSGQAISEQFF. CDR3 coding DNA: TGTGCCAGCAGCAGATCGTCGGGACAGGCGATTAGTGAGCAGTTCTTC.